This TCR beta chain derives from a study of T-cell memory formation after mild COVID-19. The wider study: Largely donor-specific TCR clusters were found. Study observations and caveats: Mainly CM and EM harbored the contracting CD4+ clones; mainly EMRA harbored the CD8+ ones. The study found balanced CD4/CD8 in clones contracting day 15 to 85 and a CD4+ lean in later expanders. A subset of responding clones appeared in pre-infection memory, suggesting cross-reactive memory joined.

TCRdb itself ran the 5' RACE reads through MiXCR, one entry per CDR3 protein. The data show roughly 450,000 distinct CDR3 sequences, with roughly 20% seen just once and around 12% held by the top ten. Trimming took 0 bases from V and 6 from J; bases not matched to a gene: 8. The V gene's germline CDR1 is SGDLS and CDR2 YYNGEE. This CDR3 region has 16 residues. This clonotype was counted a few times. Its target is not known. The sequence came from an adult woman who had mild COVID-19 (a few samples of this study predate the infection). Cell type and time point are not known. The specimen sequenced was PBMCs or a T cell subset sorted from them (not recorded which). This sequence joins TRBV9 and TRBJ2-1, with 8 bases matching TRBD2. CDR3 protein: CASSVASTSVRNEQFF. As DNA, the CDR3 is TGTGCCAGCAGCGTAGCTTCGACTAGCGTGCGCAATGAGCAGTTCTTC.